These T cell receptor beta chains were read from a single sample in a study of siplizumab effects on memory and regulatory T cells. The data were produced by immunoSEQ multiplex PCR, yet TCRdb's version contains in-frame clones alone and is incomplete. The repertoire includes more than 60,000 clones, approximately 93% of them detected once, and roughly 4.7% sits in the top ten. The material sequenced was CD8+ T cells sorted from blood. Receptor source: a human donor in good health. Each CDR3 is given with its conserved first and last residue. The D gene is left open where the match is weak. Clone size is stated in some rows and not others, as once, few, many or a class when expanded.

>-|TRBV4-1|-|TRBJ2-5
TGCGCCAGCAGCCAAGATTCAAACGTGGAGACCCAGTACTTC
CASSQDSNVETQYF
>-|TRBV4-1|-|TRBJ1-2
TGCGCCAGCAGCCAAATAGGGGCAGGGGACTATGGCTACACCTTC
CASSQIGAGDYGYTF
>-|TRBV7-2|-|TRBJ2-7
TGTGCCAGCAGCCTGAGCCTGGGGGGAGGCGAGCAGTACTTC
CASSLSLGGGEQYF
>TRBD2|TRBV9|-|TRBJ2-1
TGTGCCAGCAGCGCTAGACTAGCGGGGGGGCCTAGGAATGAGCAGTTCTTC
CASSARLAGGPRNEQFF
>TRBD2|TRBV9|-|TRBJ2-1
TGTGCCAGCAGCGTAGAAGCGGGAGCCGCCAATGAGCAGTTCTTC
CASSVEAGAANEQFF
>TRBD2|TRBV5-1|-|TRBJ2-3
TGCGCCAGCAGCTGCCCGACTAGCGGGGGTGAAGATACGCAGTATTTT
CASSCPTSGGEDTQYF
>-|TRBV5-5|-|TRBJ1-1
TGTGCCAGCAGCTTGCTCACACACACTGAAGCTTTCTTT
CASSLLTHTEAFF
>-|TRBV27|-|TRBJ2-1
TGTGCCAGCAGTTTCGGCCTTAGCTCCTACAATGAGCAGTTCTTC
CASSFGLSSYNEQFF
>-|TRBV28|-|TRBJ1-3
TGTGCCAGCAGTTTATCAGAGTCCTTTTCTGGAAACACCATATATTTT
CASSLSESFSGNTIYF
>-|TRBV19|-|TRBJ1-2
TGTGCCAGTAGTATAGTCGGGGGATGGTTGGGAGGCTACACCTTC
CASSIVGGWLGGYTF
>-|TRBV20-1|-|TRBJ2-7
TGCAGTGCTAGGGCGGTGTACGAGCAGTACTTC
CSARAVYEQYF
>-|TRBV2|-|TRBJ1-1
TGTGCCAGCGGGGGGGGCATAGCAGGCACTGAAGCTTTCTTT
CASGGGIAGTEAFF
>-|TRBV7-2|-|TRBJ2-7
TGTGCCAGCAGCCCCCAGGGTCCACCCTTCTACGAGCAGTACTTC
CASSPQGPPFYEQYF
>-|TRBV7-9|-|TRBJ2-1
TGTGCCAGCAGCTTTTCCGGTTCCTACAATGAGCAGTTCTTC
CASSFSGSYNEQFF
>-|TRBV9|-|TRBJ1-2
TGTGCCAGCAGCGTCGGGCAGGGTCGAGGCTATGGCTACACCTTC
CASSVGQGRGYGYTF
>-|TRBV6-1|once|TRBJ2-5
TGTGCCAGCAGTCCGGGATCCGAGTCGGAGACCCAGTACTTC
CASSPGSESETQYF
>-|TRBV7-9|-|TRBJ1-2
TGTGCCAGCAGCTTAGCTATGGTGGACTCTTACTATGGCTACACCTTC
CASSLAMVDSYYGYTF
>TRBD2|TRBV7-7|-|TRBJ2-3
TGTGCCAGCAGCCCAGAAACTAGCGGGGGGCTCGGGGATACGCAGTATTTT
CASSPETSGGLGDTQYF
>-|TRBV10-3|-|TRBJ1-1
TGTGCCATCCTTGAGGAGGATAACACTGAAGCTTTCTTT
CAILEEDNTEAFF
>-|TRBV5-1|-|TRBJ1-4
TGCGCCAGCAGCTTGACGGCTGAGGGGCTTAATGAAAAACTGTTTTTT
CASSLTAEGLNEKLFF
>TRBD2|TRBV4-1|-|TRBJ2-3
TGCGCCAGCAGCCAACCCCCGGGGGGGCTGGATACGCAGTATTTT
CASSQPPGGLDTQYF
>-|TRBV14|once|TRBJ1-2
TGTGCCAGCAGCGGGGGGGTCTATGGCTACACCTTC
CASSGGVYGYTF
>-|TRBV6-1|-|TRBJ1-4
TGTGCCAGCAGTGAATGGGCAGTCTCATCAAATGAAAAACTGTTTTTT
CASSEWAVSSNEKLFF
>TRBD2|TRBV28|-|TRBJ2-3
TGTGCCAGCAGTTTAACGGCTAGCGGGGGGCCTGATACGCAGTATTTT
CASSLTASGGPDTQYF
>-|TRBV5-4|-|TRBJ1-1
TGTGCCAGCAGCTTATGGGGGACCACTGAAGCTTTCTTT
CASSLWGTTEAFF
>-|TRBV4-3|-|TRBJ1-5
TGCGCCAGCAGCCAAAATCGGGGGGATTATCAGCCCCAGCATTTT
CASSQNRGDYQPQHF
>-|TRBV7-9|-|TRBJ2-5
TGTGCCAGCAGCCTAGTGGGGATTTCGATTCAAGAGACCCAGTACTTC
CASSLVGISIQETQYF
>-|TRBV9|-|TRBJ1-2
TGTGCCAGCAGCGTAGACGCGGGGGAGGGCTACACCTTC
CASSVDAGEGYTF
>-|TRBV2|once|TRBJ2-1
TGTGCCAGCAGTTCTGTCTGGGAGAGCTCCTACAATGAGCAGTTCTTC
CASSSVWESSYNEQFF
>-|TRBV7-3|-|TRBJ1-1
TGTGCCAGCAGCCTCGGGGGTTCCACTGAAGCTTTCTTT
CASSLGGSTEAFF
>-|TRBV10-1|few|TRBJ2-7
TGCGCCAGCAAGGTCGAGCAGTACTTC
CASKVEQYF
>-|TRBV11-2|-|TRBJ2-7
TGTGCCAGCCGTGGGAGCATTTCCTACGAGCAGTACTTC
CASRGSISYEQYF
>-|TRBV13|-|TRBJ2-2
TGTGCCAGCAGCTTGGGGAGTAGGGCCGGGGAGCTGTTTTTT
CASSLGSRAGELFF
>-|TRBV6-1|-|TRBJ1-4
TGTGCCAGCGACGGTGAAAAACTGTTTTTT
CASDGEKLFF
>-|TRBV15|-|TRBJ2-1
TGTGCCACCAGCAGTCCCGGAGGTGGGGGTGAGCAGTTCTTC
CATSSPGGGGEQFF
>TRBD1|TRBV19|-|TRBJ1-2
TGTGCCAGTAGTGCGACAGGGTTCCTGGATGGCTACACCTTC
CASSATGFLDGYTF
>-|TRBV4-2|-|TRBJ2-7
TGTGCCAGCAGCCAAGAAGAGGCTAGCGCCTACGAGCAGTACTTC
CASSQEEASAYEQYF
>-|TRBV2|-|TRBJ1-3
TGTGCCAGCAGTCTGATCCAGGGCTCTGGAAACACCATATATTTT
CASSLIQGSGNTIYF
>-|TRBV19|-|TRBJ1-5
TGTGCCAGTAGTATAGTTGGAGGGCTGGGTCAGCCCCAGCATTTT
CASSIVGGLGQPQHF
>-|TRBV29-1|-|TRBJ1-2
TGCAGCGTTGAAGTCTGGTTAACGGGTCAGGGAGATAACTATGGCTACACCTTC
CSVEVWLTGQGDNYGYTF
>TRBD1|TRBV27|-|TRBJ2-7
TGTGCCAGCAGTTTATGGGACAGCGGCCACGAGCAGTACTTC
CASSLWDSGHEQYF
>-|TRBV5-3|-|TRBJ1-1
TGTGCCAGAAGCGGGCCGACGGATCCGAACACTGAAGCTTTCTTT
CARSGPTDPNTEAFF